The rows below give T cell receptor beta chains drawn from one sample of a study of blood T cells in healthy people across ages. TCRdb redid the calling of the 5' RACE reads with MiXCR, one entry per CDR3 protein. Of over a million distinct CDR3 sequences listed, 20% to 25% are singletons. This sample was shared with a second study, whose subject was T cells of mothers and their children.

Sequencing was performed on blood. These receptor sequences come from a girl aged 2 to 10 in good health. CDR3s include the opening cysteine and the closing phenylalanine or tryptophan. The D gene is left open where the match is weak. A row's size may be missing; if present it is once, few, many or a size class.

>TRBD2|TRBJ2-7|-|TRBV4-2
TGTGCCAGCAGCCAAGGTGAACTAGCGGTAAGCTCCTACGAGCAGTACTTC
CASSQGELAVSSYEQYF
>-|TRBJ1-2|few|TRBV29-1
TGCAGCGTTGATACAGGGTACTATGGCTACACCTTC
CSVDTGYYGYTF
>-|TRBJ2-6|-|TRBV6-1
TGTGCCAGCAGGGGCGCGGATGCCGGGGCCAACGTCCTGACTTTC
CASRGADAGANVLTF
>TRBD2|TRBJ2-7|few|TRBV6-1
TGTGCCAGCAGTATATTAGCGGGGAACTACGAGCAGTACTTC
CASSILAGNYEQYF
>-|TRBJ2-3|-|TRBV10-3
TGTGCCATCAGTGCGAGCGTCGAGGTCACAGATACGCAGTATTTT
CAISASVEVTDTQYF
>TRBD2|TRBJ2-3|many|TRBV7-2
TGTGCCAGCACCTTAACTAGCGGGATGTCAGATACGCAGTATTTT
CASTLTSGMSDTQYF
>-|TRBJ2-2|-|TRBV5-1
TGCGCCAGCAGCTTGGTTGTAGGAAACGCCGGGGAGCTGTTTTTT
CASSLVVGNAGELFF
>-|TRBJ2-7|many|TRBV3-1
TGTGCCAGCAGCCAAGCTGGGACTTCCTACGAGCAGTACTTC
CASSQAGTSYEQYF
>-|TRBJ2-1|-|TRBV28
TGTGCCAGCAGTTTAAACGGGTTGGCCAATGAGCAGTTCTTC
CASSLNGLANEQFF
>TRBD1|TRBJ2-5|few|TRBV7-2
TGTGCCAGCAGCTTTTTGATTTCGGGCAGGGGGAGAACCCAGTACTTC
CASSFLISGRGRTQYF
>-|TRBJ2-7|-|TRBV20-1
TGCAGTGCTCCAACCCCCCTGGAACCGCGTTACGAGCAGTACTTC
CSAPTPLEPRYEQYF
>TRBD1|TRBJ1-5|-|TRBV5-6
TGTGCCAGCAGCTTGGACCGGGACAGACTTTATAGCAATCAGCCCCAGCATTTT
CASSLDRDRLYSNQPQHF
>-|TRBJ1-4|-|TRBV4-2
TGTGCCAGCAGCCAAGATGTGGCCAGCTTTGTAACTAATGAAAAACTGTTTTTT
CASSQDVASFVTNEKLFF
>-|TRBJ2-3|few|TRBV12-3/TRBV12-4
TGTGCCAGCAGTTTCATAGTCACAGATACGCAGTATTTT
CASSFIVTDTQYF
>-|TRBJ2-1|few|TRBV7-9
TGTGCCAGCAGCTTAGTACTACCGTCAAATGAGCAGTTCTTC
CASSLVLPSNEQFF
>TRBD1|TRBJ2-7|-|TRBV10-3
TGTGCCATCAGTGAGTCGATGGACAGGACCTACGAGCAGTACTTC
CAISESMDRTYEQYF
>-|TRBJ1-6|few|TRBV4-1
TGCGGCAGCAGCCAAGAGGCCGGGAATTCACCCCTCCACTTT
CGSSQEAGNSPLHF
>-|TRBJ2-1|-|TRBV12-5
TGTGCTAGTGGTTTGGTACGGGGCAATGAGCAGTTCTTC
CASGLVRGNEQFF
>-|TRBJ2-7|-|TRBV24-1
TGTGCCACCAGTGGCTCGACCGCAGGCTCCTACGAGCAGTACTTC
CATSGSTAGSYEQYF
>-|TRBJ2-5|few|TRBV4-3
TGCGCCAGCAGCGGGGGGGCCTTTGAGACCCAGTACTTC
CASSGGAFETQYF
>-|TRBJ2-7|few|TRBV18
TGTGCCAGCTCACTCCAGACTGTGGAAGCCTCCTACGAGCAGTACTTC
CASSLQTVEASYEQYF
>TRBD2|TRBJ2-1|-|TRBV13
TGTGCCAGCAGCTCCGAGGCGAGCGGGAGGTTCTATGAGCAGTTCTTC
CASSSEASGRFYEQFF
>-|TRBJ1-1|few|TRBV6-6
TGTGCCAGCAGTTACACGGGGAAAAGTCACACTGAAGCTTTCTTT
CASSYTGKSHTEAFF
>-|TRBJ1-5|-|TRBV7-2
TGTGCCAGCAGCTTAAACAGCGCTCAGCCCCAGCATTTT
CASSLNSAQPQHF
>TRBD1|TRBJ1-5|-|TRBV15
TGTGCCGCTACCTCTGGGACAGGGAGTTTTCAGCCCCAGCATTTT
CAATSGTGSFQPQHF
>-|TRBJ1-4|few|TRBV6-6
TGTGCCAGCAGTCCTACAGGAAATGAAATTGAAAAACTGTTTTTT
CASSPTGNEIEKLFF
>TRBD2|TRBJ2-3|few|TRBV7-3
TGTGCCAGCGGCTTATTAGGGCGGGGGGGCCACGATACGCAGTATTTT
CASGLLGRGGHDTQYF
>-|TRBJ2-3|-|TRBV24-1
TGTGCCACCAGTGACCAAGCCCCCCTGGTGGGCGATACGCAGTATTTT
CATSDQAPLVGDTQYF
>TRBD1|TRBJ2-2|few|TRBV9
TGTGCCAGCAGCGTAGTAGGGGGCGCCGGCGGGGAGCTGTTTTTT
CASSVVGGAGGELFF
>TRBD2|TRBJ2-1|-|TRBV7-9
TGTGCCAGCAGCTGGACTAGCGGGAGTACTGAGCAGTTCTTC
CASSWTSGSTEQFF
>TRBD2|TRBJ2-7|-|TRBV13
TGTGCCAGCAGGTACGGGACTAGCAAAATAGGGCTCGAGCAGTACTTC
CASRYGTSKIGLEQYF
>TRBD2|TRBJ2-2|-|TRBV7-9
TGTGCCAGCAGCTCCTTGGCGGGAGGTGGGTCCGGGGAGCTGTTTTTT
CASSSLAGGGSGELFF
>-|TRBJ2-3|-|TRBV11-2
TGTGCCAGCAGCTCCCCGAAAGATACGCAGTATTTT
CASSSPKDTQYF
>-|TRBJ2-3|few|TRBV4-3
TGCGCCAGCAGCCAAGAAGGCGGAAGCACAGATACGCAGTATTTT
CASSQEGGSTDTQYF
>TRBD2|TRBJ2-1|-|TRBV6-4
TGTGCCAACAGTGAAGCGGGGGAGAACTACAATGAGCAGTTCTTC
CANSEAGENYNEQFF
>-|TRBJ2-1|many|TRBV3-1
TGTGCCAGCAGCCAAGCGGGGGTCTCCTACAATGAGCAGTTCTTC
CASSQAGVSYNEQFF
>-|TRBJ1-2|-|TRBV29-1
TGCAGCGCCCGGCGTGCGGAAGGCTACACCTTC
CSARRAEGYTF
>TRBD1|TRBJ1-4|-|TRBV28
TGTGCCAGCAGCACAGACAGGGGTGGTGGTGAAAAACTGTTTTTT
CASSTDRGGGEKLFF
>-|TRBJ2-2|-|TRBV7-2
TGTGCCAGCAGCGCACGTCTAGCCGGGGAGCTGTTTTTT
CASSARLAGELFF
>TRBD1|TRBJ2-1|-|TRBV19
TGTGCCAGTAGTATTCGACAGGGGGTCGATGAGCAGTTCTTC
CASSIRQGVDEQFF
>-|TRBJ1-5|-|TRBV3-1
TGTGCCAGCAGCGACCAGGGAGGAGGTCAGCCCCAGCACTTT
CASSDQGGGQPQHF
>-|TRBJ1-4|few|TRBV7-2
TGTGCCAGCAGCTTAGTTGGGGGGAGAGAGGAAAAACTGTTTTTT
CASSLVGGREEKLFF
>TRBD2|TRBJ2-3|-|TRBV7-2
TGTGCCAGCAGCTTAGGCACCCTACTAGCGGGCACAGATACGCAGTATTTT
CASSLGTLLAGTDTQYF
>-|TRBJ2-5|-|TRBV29-1
TGCAGCGCCTGGACTGGCTACCAAGAGACCCAGTACTTC
CSAWTGYQETQYF
>-|TRBJ2-1|-|TRBV29-1
TGCAGCGTGGGCGGGACCTACAATGAGCAGTTCTTC
CSVGGTYNEQFF
>-|TRBJ2-4|-|TRBV28
TGTGCCAGCAGTTTTCTAGGCGAGTCCAAAAACATTCAGTACTTC
CASSFLGESKNIQYF
>-|TRBJ2-6|few|TRBV6-1
TGTGCCGGCACCTTAGCCCTACCGGGGCTTGCTTTAACTGGGGCCAACGTCCTGACTTTC
CAGTLALPGLALTGANVLTF
>TRBD1|TRBJ2-5|-|TRBV27
TGTGCCAGCAGAGCACTTCCGGGACAGGGGGCAGAGACCCAGTACTTC
CASRALPGQGAETQYF
>TRBD2|TRBJ2-1|few|TRBV27
TGTGCCAGCTCAGGACTAGCGGGAGGGCCTACCAATGAGCAGTTCTTC
CASSGLAGGPTNEQFF
>-|TRBJ2-3|-|TRBV2
TGTGCCAGGGGGGAGGAGGAAAGCACAGATACGCAGTATTTT
CARGEEESTDTQYF
>-|TRBJ2-1|few|TRBV2
TGTGCCAGCAGTGCTGTCGCATCTTCCTACAATGAGCAGTTCTTC
CASSAVASSYNEQFF
>-|TRBJ1-1|-|TRBV5-1
TGCGCCAGCGGCGGAACAGGCCACACTGAAGCTTTCTTT
CASGGTGHTEAFF
>-|TRBJ2-5|many|TRBV12-3/TRBV12-4
TGTGCCAGCAGTTTAGAAGGGACCCAGTACTTC
CASSLEGTQYF
>-|TRBJ2-3|-|TRBV20-1
TGCAGTGCTAGAGATCGGGGTAGCGAGACTAGCACAGATACGCAGTATTTT
CSARDRGSETSTDTQYF